What follows are 18 T cell receptor beta chains derived from one specimen sequenced in a study of siplizumab effects on memory and regulatory T cells. Sequencing used immunoSEQ multiplex PCR; TCRdb keeps in-frame clones, though not all of them. The table includes approximately 100,000 clones, 94% detected once. Sequencing was carried out using Tregs sorted from blood. The receptors shown here come from a human donor in good health.

J is TRBJ2-1 and V is TRBV10-2; 7 bases are shared with TRBD2. The CDR3 totals 19 residues. The junction had 18 bases not matched to a gene; V was cut back by 7 bases and J by 0 bases. CDR1 is WSHSY, CDR2 SAAADI, per germline. The CDR3 DNA sequence: TGCGCCAGCACTTCTTCCCTACTGAGCGGGGAAAGCTCCTACAATGAGCAGTTCTTC. It codes for CASTSSLLSGESSYNEQFF.

This rearrangement joins TRBV29-1 to TRBJ2-7; TRBD2 matches at 7 bases. The CDR3 consists of 14 residues. Losses at the gene ends were 5 bases for V and 5 bases for J; bases not matched to a gene: 12. Germline loops: CDR1 SQVTM, CDR2 ANQGSEA. The CDR3 bases are TGCAGCGTTTGCATGCGGCTAGCGGACAACGAGCAGTACTTC. Translating it yields CSVCMRLADNEQYF.

CDR3 nucleotides: TGTGCCAGCAGCTTAGTTGGGGACACCGGGGAGCTGTTTTTT. Amino acid sequence: CASSLVGDTGELFF. The chain has TRBV7-7 and TRBJ2-2; no reliable D call. Germline loops: CDR1 SSHAT, CDR2 FNYEAQ (reference sequence). CDR3 length equals 14 residues. V was trimmed by 1 base and J by 3 bases, leaving 6 bases between them.

This chain uses TRBV7-9 with TRBJ1-4; no clear D gene. V gave up 5 bases and J gave up 0 bases, with 7 bases separating them. CDR3 length: 14 amino acids. CDR1 is SEHNR, CDR2 FQNEAQ, per germline (reference sequence). The CDR3 here is CASSHSTTNEKLFF. The DNA for the CDR3 is TGTGCCAGCAGCCACAGCACAACTAATGAAAAACTGTTTTTT.

J is TRBJ2-3 and V is TRBV27; 16 bases fit TRBD2. The CDR3 runs 18 residues. V shed 4 bases and J 6 bases; nucleotides not matched to a gene: 10. The germline gives CDR1 MNHEY, CDR2 SMNVEV (reference sequence). Here the CDR3 DNA reads TGTGCCAGCAGTTGGGCCGGGACTAGCGGGAGGGCCCAGGATACGCAGTATTTT. Its protein is CASSWAGTSGRAQDTQYF.

This chain connects TRBV5-4 to TRBJ2-5, with D maybe TRBD2 (5 bases). The germline V and J ends were trimmed by 2 bases and 0 bases, with 8 bases remaining between them. The germline V gene encodes CDR1 SGHNT and CDR2 YYREEE (reference sequence). The CDR3 has 14 residues. CDR3 in amino acids: CASSFIGNQETQYF. The CDR3 bases are TGTGCCAGCAGCTTCATCGGGAACCAAGAGACCCAGTACTTC.

This clone was recorded a few times. The rearrangement uses TRBV5-1 and TRBJ2-7; D is unclear. Trimming stripped 2 bases from V and 3 bases from J, with 3 bases between. Germline V lookup: CDR1 SGHRS, CDR2 YFSETQ. The CDR3 is made up of 11 amino acids. The CDR3 DNA reads as TGCGCCAGCAGCTTAAACTACGAGCAGTACTTC. This translates into CASSLNYEQYF.

The chain recombines TRBV7-2 with TRBJ2-5; 9 positions match TRBD2. This CDR3 spans 13 amino acids. Germline V gives CDR1 SGHTA, CDR2 FQGNSA. After removal of 5 bases from V and 2 bases from J, the junction contained 0 bases not matched to a gene. CDR3 residues: CASSSGRQETQYF. The CDR3 DNA sequence: TGTGCCAGCAGCAGCGGGAGGCAAGAGACCCAGTACTTC.

The V gene is TRBV21-1, the J gene TRBJ1-1. TRBV21-1 is designated a pseudogene. CDR3 size: 15 residues. For the CDR3, the DNA is TGTGCCAGCAGCAAAGACGGTCCGATTAACACTGAAGCTTTCTTT. Translated: CASSKDGPINTEAFF.

V usage is TRBV12-5 and J usage is TRBJ2-3; D may be TRBD2 (5 bases). Germline CDR1 reads LGHNT; CDR2 reads FRNRAP. The CDR3 length is 16 residues. Trimming cost V 4 bases and J 5 bases, with 19 bases left between them. The chain's CDR3 is CASGSASRLSGDTQYF. Here the CDR3 DNA reads TGTGCTAGTGGTTCGGCTAGCCGGCTATCGGGAGATACGCAGTATTTT. Together with reference TRBV12-5 and TRBJ2-3, the CDR3 gives the full variable domain: DARVTQTPRHKVTEMGQEVTMRCQPILGHNTVFWYRQTMMQGLELLAYFRNRAPLDDSGMPKDRFSAEMPDATLATLKIQPSEPRDSAVYFCASGSASRLSGDTQYFGPGTRLTVL.

The rearrangement links TRBV11-3 to TRBJ2-3; 8 bases are shared with TRBD2. The J segment lost 4 bases and the V segment lost 3 bases, leaving 6 bases of the junction unmatched. Germline values: CDR1 SGHNT, CDR2 YENEEA. CDR3 length: 15 amino acids. The CDR3 DNA follows: TGTGCCAGCAGCTTTGCGGCGGGGGGCGCAGATACGCAGTATTTT. This sequence encodes CASSFAAGGADTQYF.

The chain combines TRBV7-9 with TRBJ2-7, with TRBD1 matching 9 bases. The CDR3 covers 12 residues. CDR1 is SEHNR and CDR2 is FQNEAQ in the germline V gene (reference sequence). With V trimmed by 8 bases and J by 2 bases, 1 base remained unmatched. The CDR3 loop reads CASGQGTYEQYF. CDR3 DNA: TGTGCCAGCGGACAGGGGACCTACGAGCAGTACTTC.

The chain is built from TRBV25-1 and TRBJ1-2; D is unclear. V gave up 4 bases and J gave up 8 bases, with 8 bases separating them. Germline V CDR1 and CDR2: MGHDK, SYGVNS. This CDR3 spans 11 amino acids. CDR3 sequence: CASSGGSGYTF. In DNA form, the CDR3 reads TGTGCCAGCAGTGGCGGATCCGGCTACACCTTC.

The chain is built from TRBV30 and TRBJ1-2; maybe TRBD1 (5 bases). There are 16 residues in the CDR3. V lost 1 base and J 2 bases, leaving 17 bases between the germline ends. CDR1 GTSNPN and CDR2 SVGIG come from the germline V gene (reference sequence). The CDR3 sequence: CAWSALRGTGNYGYTF. For the CDR3, the DNA is TGTGCCTGGAGTGCCCTCCGGGGGACGGGAAACTATGGCTACACCTTC.

The V and J genes are TRBV6-1 and TRBJ2-7; 7 nucleotides match TRBD1. CDR1 and CDR2 (germline): MNHNS, SASEGT. The J segment lost 1 base and the V segment lost 10 bases, leaving 13 bases of the junction unmatched. The CDR3 totals 15 residues. DNA for the CDR3: TGTGCCATCGCCCTGGAGAGGACAGGTTCCTACGAGCAGTACTTC. It codes for CAIALERTGSYEQYF.

The chain couples TRBV4-1 to TRBJ2-7; D gene uncertain. V lost 0 bases and J lost 4, with 16 bases in between. Germline assignment: CDR1 MGHRA and CDR2 YSYEKL. The CDR3 sequence is 16 residues long. This CDR3 is CASSQESRALPYEQYF. The CDR3 nucleotides are TGCGCCAGCAGCCAAGAGAGTCGGGCACTTCCTTACGAGCAGTACTTC.

The chain recombines TRBV5-1 with TRBJ2-5; 9 bases are a match to TRBD2. Germline CDR1 is SGHRS and CDR2 is YFSETQ. V gave up 0 bases and J gave up 5 bases; unmatched junction bases: 11. The CDR3 runs 17 residues. CDR3 amino acids: CASSLEPSGRLRETQYF. The CDR3 DNA follows: TGCGCCAGCAGCTTGGAGCCCAGCGGGAGGTTGAGGGAGACCCAGTACTTC.

The chain recombines TRBV4-2 with TRBJ2-1; possible D gene TRBD2, 5 bases. Germline CDR1 LGHNA, CDR2 YNFKEQ. The CDR3 is made up of 17 amino acids. The ends were cut back, 1 base at V and 0 bases at J, with 13 bases in the middle. The CDR3 sequence: CASSQAPRASSYNEQFF. For the CDR3, the DNA is TGTGCCAGCAGCCAAGCCCCGCGGGCTAGCTCCTACAATGAGCAGTTCTTC.